This T cell receptor beta chain was recorded in a study of T cell responses to AZD1222 COVID-19 vaccine. Study-level results: The study found vaccine-associated CD4 TCRs spanning spike, dominant at 160-218 and 743-854. Baseline seropositives among AZD1222 recipients totaled only six or seven. Clonal diversity was possibly underestimated; the donors were predominantly white British and more often female.

Per germline, CDR1 SGHTA and CDR2 FQGNSA. Trimming removed 5 bases from V and 0 bases from J, with 17 bases in between. This CDR3 comprises 17 residues. Comments on this clone: The antigen remains unidentified.

Produced via immunoSEQ multiplex PCR; TCRdb's table is partial and in-frame only. The sample consists of some 150,000 clones, over 75% of them appearing once. The rearrangement uses TRBV7-2 and TRBJ1-3; weak D call: TRBD1 (6 bases). This material consisted of peripheral blood, taken on day 0 of AZD1222 vaccination. The clonotype originates from an adult in good health. CDR3 sequence reads: CASSRRQEVTSGNTIYF. The CDR3 DNA follows: TGTGCCAGCAGCCGGAGACAGGAAGTGACCTCTGGAAACACCATATATTTT.